This T cell receptor beta chain was recorded in a study of cytomegalovirus exposure and HLA in healthy donors. Whole-study results and caveats: The study put some 150 TCR beta chains on its list as cytomegalovirus-associated. Presence/absence analyses assumed roughly uniform sequencing depth across donors, which may not hold.

Primers: 60 Vbeta forward and 13 Jbeta reverse. Study processing details: Tens of millions of unique TCR beta chains, about 10 million of them shared, were counted by a later analysis. Sequencing was performed with immunoSEQ multiplex PCR; in TCRdb, only in-frame clones are kept and a portion is missing. V, J and clone size are those of that table, while D and trimming were read from the DNA. The table lists 150,000 or so clones, around 80% of them singletons. Comment on this clone: The antigen is unknown.

At collection, donors were nominally healthy, but unrecorded immune exposures were probable. Sequencing was carried out using PBMCs. The receptor comes from a female donor in good health and CMV-seronegative.

CDR3 coding DNA: TGTGCCACCAGCGGGGGACAGGGGGCGCCGAACACTGAAGCTTTCTTT. It codes for CATSGGQGAPNTEAFF. The V gene is TRBV15, the J gene TRBJ1-1; the match to TRBD1 covers 12 bases. Unmatched junction bases numbered 5, after V lost 5 bases and J lost 1 base. This CDR3 spans 16 amino acids. Germline CDR1 LNHNV, CDR2 YYDKDF (reference sequence).